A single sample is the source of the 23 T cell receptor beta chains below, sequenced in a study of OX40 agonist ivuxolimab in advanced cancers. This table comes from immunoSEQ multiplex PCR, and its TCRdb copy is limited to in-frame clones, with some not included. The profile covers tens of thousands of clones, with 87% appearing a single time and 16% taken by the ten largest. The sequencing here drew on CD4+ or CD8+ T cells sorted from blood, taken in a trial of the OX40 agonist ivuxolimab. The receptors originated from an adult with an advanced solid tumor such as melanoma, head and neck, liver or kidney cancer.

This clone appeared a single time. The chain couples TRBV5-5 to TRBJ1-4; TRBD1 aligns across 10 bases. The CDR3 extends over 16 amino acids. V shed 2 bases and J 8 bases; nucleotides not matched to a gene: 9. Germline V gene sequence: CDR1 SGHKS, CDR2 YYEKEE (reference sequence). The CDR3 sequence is CASSFLTGTGDEKLFF. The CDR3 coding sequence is TGTGCCAGCAGCTTCCTGACCGGGACAGGGGACGAAAAACTGTTTTTT. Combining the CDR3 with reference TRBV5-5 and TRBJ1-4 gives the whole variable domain DAGVTQSPTHLIKTRGQQVTLRCSPISGHKSVSWYQQVLGQGPQFIFQYYEKEERGRGNFPDRFSARQFPNYSSELNVNALLLGDSALYLCASSFLTGTGDEKLFFGSGTQLSVL.

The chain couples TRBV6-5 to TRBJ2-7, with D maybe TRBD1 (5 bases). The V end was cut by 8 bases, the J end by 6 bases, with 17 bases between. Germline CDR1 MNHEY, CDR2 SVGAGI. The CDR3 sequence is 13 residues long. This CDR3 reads CASVGLPWGEQYF. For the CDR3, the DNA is TGTGCCAGCGTGGGGCTACCTTGGGGCGAGCAGTACTTC.

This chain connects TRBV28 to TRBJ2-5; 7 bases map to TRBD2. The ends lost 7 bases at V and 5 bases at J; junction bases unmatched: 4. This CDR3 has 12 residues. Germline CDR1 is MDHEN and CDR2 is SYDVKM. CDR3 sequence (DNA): TGTGCCAGCACCACGGGAGGTGAGACCCAGTACTTC. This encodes CASTTGGETQYF.

The CDR3 region has the DNA TGTGCCAGCAGTCAAGGGGGGACGTTGGGAGAAAAACTGTTTTTT. Translation gives CASSQGGTLGEKLFF. The V call is TRBV28, the J call TRBJ1-4; TRBD1 might be the D (6 bases). There are 15 residues in the CDR3. Trimming pared 5 bases from V and 8 bases from J, leaving 18 bases between. Looked up from germline, CDR1 is MDHEN and CDR2 is SYDVKM. Based on the CDR3 plus reference TRBV28 and TRBJ1-4, the full variable domain is DVKVTQSSRYLVKRTGEKVFLECVQDMDHENMFWYRQDPGLGLRLIYFSYDVKMKEKGDIPEGYSVSREKKERFSLILESASTNQTSMYLCASSQGGTLGEKLFFGSGTQLSVL.

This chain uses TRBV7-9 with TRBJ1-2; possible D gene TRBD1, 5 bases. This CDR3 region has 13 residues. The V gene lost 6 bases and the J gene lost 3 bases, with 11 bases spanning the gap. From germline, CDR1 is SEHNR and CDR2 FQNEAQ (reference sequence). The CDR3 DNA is TGTGCCAGCAGATCCACAGGAGACTATGGCTACACCTTC. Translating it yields CASRSTGDYGYTF.

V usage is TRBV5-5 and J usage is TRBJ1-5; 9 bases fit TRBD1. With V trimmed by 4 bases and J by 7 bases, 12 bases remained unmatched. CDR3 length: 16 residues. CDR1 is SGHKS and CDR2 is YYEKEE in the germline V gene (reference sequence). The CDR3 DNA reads TGTGCCAGCAGCCCGGGACAGGGAAAGGGGACCCAGCCCCAGCATTTT. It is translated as CASSPGQGKGTQPQHF.

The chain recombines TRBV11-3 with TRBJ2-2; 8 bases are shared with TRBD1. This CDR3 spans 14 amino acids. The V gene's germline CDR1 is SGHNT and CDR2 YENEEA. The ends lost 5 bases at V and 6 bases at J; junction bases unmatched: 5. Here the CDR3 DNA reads TGTGCCAGCAGCCTATACAGGGGGTCCGGGGAGCTGTTTTTT. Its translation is CASSLYRGSGELFF. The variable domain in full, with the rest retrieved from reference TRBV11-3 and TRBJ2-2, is EAGVVQSPRYKIIEKKQPVAFWCNPISGHNTLYWYLQNLGQGPELLIRYENEEAVDDSQLPKDRFSAERLKGVDSTLKIQPAELGDSAVYLCASSLYRGSGELFFGEGSRLTVL.

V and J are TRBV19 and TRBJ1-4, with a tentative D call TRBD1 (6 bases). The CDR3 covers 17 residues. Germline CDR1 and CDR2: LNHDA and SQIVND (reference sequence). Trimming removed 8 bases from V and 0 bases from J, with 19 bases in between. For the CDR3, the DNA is TGTGCCAGTTCCAGACAACGGACAGTTGCAACTAATGAAAAACTGTTTTTT. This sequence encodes CASSRQRTVATNEKLFF.

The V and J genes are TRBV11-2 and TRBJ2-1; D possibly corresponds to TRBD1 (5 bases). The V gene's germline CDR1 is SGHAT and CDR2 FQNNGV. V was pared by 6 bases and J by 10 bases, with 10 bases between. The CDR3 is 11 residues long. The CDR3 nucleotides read TGTGCCAGCAGTCGTCGGACAGAGCAGTTCTTC. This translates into CASSRRTEQFF.

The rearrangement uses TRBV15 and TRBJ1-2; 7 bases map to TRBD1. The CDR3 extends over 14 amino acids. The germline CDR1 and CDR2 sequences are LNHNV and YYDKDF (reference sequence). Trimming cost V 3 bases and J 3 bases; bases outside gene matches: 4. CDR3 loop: CATSRTGWDYGYTF. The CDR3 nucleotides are TGTGCCACCAGCAGGACAGGGTGGGACTATGGCTACACCTTC. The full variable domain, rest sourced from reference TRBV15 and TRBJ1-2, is DAMVIQNPRYQVTQFGKPVTLSCSQTLNHNVMYWYQQKSSQAPKLLFHYYDKDFNNEADTPDNFQSRRPNTSFCFLDIRSPGLGDTAMYLCATSRTGWDYGYTFGSGTRLTVV.

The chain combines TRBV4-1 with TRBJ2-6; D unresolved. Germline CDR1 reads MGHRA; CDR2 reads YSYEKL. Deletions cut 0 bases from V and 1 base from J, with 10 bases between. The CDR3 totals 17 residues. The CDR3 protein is CASSQDVIQSGANVLTF. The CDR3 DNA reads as TGCGCCAGCAGCCAAGATGTAATCCAATCTGGGGCCAACGTCCTGACTTTC.

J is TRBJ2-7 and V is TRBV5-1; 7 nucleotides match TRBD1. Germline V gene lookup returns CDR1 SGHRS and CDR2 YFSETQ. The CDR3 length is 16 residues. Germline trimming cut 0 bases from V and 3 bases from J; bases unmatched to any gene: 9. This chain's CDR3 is CASSLGHRDRNYEQYF. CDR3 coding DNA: TGCGCCAGCAGCTTGGGACACCGGGACAGAAACTACGAGCAGTACTTC.

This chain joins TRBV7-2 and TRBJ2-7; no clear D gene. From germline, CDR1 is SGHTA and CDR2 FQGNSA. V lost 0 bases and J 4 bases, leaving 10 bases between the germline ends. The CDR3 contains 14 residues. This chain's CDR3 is CASSLAGLVYEQYF. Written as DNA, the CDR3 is TGTGCCAGCAGCTTAGCGGGTTTGGTGTACGAGCAGTACTTC.

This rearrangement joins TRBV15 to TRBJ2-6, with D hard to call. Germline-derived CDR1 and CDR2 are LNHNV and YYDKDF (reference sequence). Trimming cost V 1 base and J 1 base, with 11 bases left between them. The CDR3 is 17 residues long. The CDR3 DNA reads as TGTGCCACCAGCAGAGGGGCTCCGACTTCTGGGGCCAACGTCCTGACTTTC. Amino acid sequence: CATSRGAPTSGANVLTF.

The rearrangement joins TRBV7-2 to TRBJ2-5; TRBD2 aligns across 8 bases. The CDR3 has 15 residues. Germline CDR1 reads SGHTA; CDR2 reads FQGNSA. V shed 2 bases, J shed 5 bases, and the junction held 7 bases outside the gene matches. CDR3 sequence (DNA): TGTGCCAGCAGCTTAACGGGAGGGCTCCCCGAGACCCAGTACTTC. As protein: CASSLTGGLPETQYF.

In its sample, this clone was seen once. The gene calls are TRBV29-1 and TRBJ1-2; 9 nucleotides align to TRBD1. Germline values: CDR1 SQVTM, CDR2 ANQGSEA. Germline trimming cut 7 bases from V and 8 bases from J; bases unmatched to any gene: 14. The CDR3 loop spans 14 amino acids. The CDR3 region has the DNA TGCAGCGCCGACCTCCTGGGACAGGGAAAGGGCTACACCTTC. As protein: CSADLLGQGKGYTF.

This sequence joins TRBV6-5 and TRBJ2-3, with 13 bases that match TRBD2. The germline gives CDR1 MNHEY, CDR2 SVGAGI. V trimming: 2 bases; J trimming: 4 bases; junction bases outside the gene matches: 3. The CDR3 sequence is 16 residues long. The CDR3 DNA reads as TGTGCCAGCAGTTACGAACTAGCGGGAGGGCCAGATACGCAGTATTTT. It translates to CASSYELAGGPDTQYF.

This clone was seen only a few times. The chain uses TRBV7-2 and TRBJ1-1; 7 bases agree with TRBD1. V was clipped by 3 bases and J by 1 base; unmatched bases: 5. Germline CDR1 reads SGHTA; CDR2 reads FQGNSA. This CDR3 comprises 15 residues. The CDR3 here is CASSFDWTGNTEAFF. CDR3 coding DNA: TGTGCCAGCAGCTTCGATTGGACAGGGAACACTGAAGCTTTCTTT.

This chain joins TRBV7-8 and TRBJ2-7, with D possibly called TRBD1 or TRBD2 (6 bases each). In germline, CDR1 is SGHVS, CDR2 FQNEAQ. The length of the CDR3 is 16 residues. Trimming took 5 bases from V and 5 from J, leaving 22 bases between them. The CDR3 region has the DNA TGTGCCAGCAGCCTATGGGGAGGTGGGGGGCAGGACGAGCAGTACTTC. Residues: CASSLWGGGGQDEQYF.

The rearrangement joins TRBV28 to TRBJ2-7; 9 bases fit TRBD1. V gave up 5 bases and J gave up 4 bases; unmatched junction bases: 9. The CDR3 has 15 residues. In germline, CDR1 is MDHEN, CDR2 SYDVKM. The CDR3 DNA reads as TGTGCCAGCAGTCCGATAGGGACAGGGATATACGAGCAGTACTTC. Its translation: CASSPIGTGIYEQYF.

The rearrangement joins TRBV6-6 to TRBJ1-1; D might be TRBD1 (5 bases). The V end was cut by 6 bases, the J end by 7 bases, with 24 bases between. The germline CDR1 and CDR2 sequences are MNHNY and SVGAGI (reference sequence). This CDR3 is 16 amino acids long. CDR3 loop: CASRARAGKFQGEAFF. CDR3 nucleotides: TGTGCCAGCAGGGCCCGGGCAGGGAAGTTCCAAGGTGAAGCTTTCTTT.

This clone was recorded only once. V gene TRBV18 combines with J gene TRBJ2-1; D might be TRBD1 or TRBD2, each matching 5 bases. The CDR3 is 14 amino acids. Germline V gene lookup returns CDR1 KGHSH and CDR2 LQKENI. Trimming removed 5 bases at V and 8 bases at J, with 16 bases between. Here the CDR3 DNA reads TGTGCCAGCTCATGGGGGACGGGTTTTGATGAGCAGTTCTTC. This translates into CASSWGTGFDEQFF.

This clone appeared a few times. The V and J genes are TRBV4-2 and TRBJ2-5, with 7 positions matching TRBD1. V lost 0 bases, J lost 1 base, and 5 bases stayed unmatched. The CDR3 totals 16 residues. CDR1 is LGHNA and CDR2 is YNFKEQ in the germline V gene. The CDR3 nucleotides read TGTGCCAGCAGCCAAGATCGGGACAGCCTCCAAGAGACCCAGTACTTC. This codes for CASSQDRDSLQETQYF.